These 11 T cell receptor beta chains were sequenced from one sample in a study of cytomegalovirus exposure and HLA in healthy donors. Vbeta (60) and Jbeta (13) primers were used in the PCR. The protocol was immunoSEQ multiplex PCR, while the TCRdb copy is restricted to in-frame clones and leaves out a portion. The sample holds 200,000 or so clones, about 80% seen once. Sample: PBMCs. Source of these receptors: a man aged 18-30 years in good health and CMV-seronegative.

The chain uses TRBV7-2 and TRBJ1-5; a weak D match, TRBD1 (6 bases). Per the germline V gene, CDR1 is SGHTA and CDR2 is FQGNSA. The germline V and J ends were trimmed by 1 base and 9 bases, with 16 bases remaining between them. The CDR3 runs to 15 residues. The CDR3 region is CASSLVSGGQAPQHF. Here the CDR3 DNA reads TGTGCCAGCAGCTTAGTTTCGGGGGGGCAAGCGCCCCAGCATTTT.

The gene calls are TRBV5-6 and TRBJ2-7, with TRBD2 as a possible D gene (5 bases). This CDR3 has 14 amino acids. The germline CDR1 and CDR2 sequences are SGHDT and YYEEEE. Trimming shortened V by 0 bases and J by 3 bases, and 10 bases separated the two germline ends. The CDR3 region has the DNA TGTGCCAGCAGCTTGGCGGGATGGGGCTACGAGCAGTACTTC. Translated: CASSLAGWGYEQYF.

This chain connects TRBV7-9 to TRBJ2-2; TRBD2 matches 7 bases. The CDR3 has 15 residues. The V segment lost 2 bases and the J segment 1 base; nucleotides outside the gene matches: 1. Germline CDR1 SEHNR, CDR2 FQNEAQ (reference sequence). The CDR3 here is CASSLPSGNTGELFF. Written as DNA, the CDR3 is TGTGCCAGCAGCTTACCTAGCGGGAACACCGGGGAGCTGTTTTTT. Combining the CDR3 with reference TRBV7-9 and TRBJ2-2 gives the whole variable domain DTGVSQNPRHKITKRGQNVTFRCDPISEHNRLYWYRQTLGQGPEFLTYFQNEAQLEKSRLLSDRFSAERPKGSFSTLEIQRTEQGDSAMYLCASSLPSGNTGELFFGEGSRLTVL.

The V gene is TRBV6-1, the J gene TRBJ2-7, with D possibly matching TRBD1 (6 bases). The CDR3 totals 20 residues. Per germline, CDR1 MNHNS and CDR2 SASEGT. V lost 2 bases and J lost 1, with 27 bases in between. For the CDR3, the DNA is TGTGCCAGCAGTGAAACTCTTTGGGGAGTCTGGACAGAACGATCCTACGAGCAGTACTTC. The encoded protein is CASSETLWGVWTERSYEQYF.

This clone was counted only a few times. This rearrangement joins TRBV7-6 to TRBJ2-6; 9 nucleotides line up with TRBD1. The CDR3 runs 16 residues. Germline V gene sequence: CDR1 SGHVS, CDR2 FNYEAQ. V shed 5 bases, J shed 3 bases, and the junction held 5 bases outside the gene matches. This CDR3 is CASSIQGAGGANVLTF. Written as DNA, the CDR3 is TGTGCCAGCAGCATACAGGGGGCAGGTGGGGCCAACGTCCTGACTTTC.

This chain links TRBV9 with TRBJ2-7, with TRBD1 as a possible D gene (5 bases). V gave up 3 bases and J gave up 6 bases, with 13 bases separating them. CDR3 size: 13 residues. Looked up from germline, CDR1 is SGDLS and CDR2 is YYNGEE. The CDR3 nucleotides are TGTGCCAGCAGCGCACAGGATTCGGGCGAGCAGTACTTC. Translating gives CASSAQDSGEQYF.

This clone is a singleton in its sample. The CDR3 sequence is CASSIVGGYSNQPQHF. The CDR3 nucleotides read TGTGCCAGTAGTATAGTCGGAGGTTATAGCAATCAGCCCCAGCATTTT. The V gene is TRBV19, the J gene TRBJ1-5, with D unresolved. The ends were cut back, 1 base at V and 0 bases at J, with 10 bases in the middle. This CDR3 region has 16 residues. Germline V gene lookup returns CDR1 LNHDA and CDR2 SQIVND (reference sequence).

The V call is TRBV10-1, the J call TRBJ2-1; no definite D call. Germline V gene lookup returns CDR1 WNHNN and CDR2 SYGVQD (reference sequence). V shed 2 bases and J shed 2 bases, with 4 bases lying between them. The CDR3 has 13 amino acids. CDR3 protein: CASSEPTYNEQFF. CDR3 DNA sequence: TGCGCCAGCAGTGAGCCCACCTACAATGAGCAGTTCTTC.

CDR3 DNA sequence: TGCAGCGTCGGACAGGGGAGTCCCATTGGCTACACCTTC. Translating it yields CSVGQGSPIGYTF. The genes are TRBV29-1 and TRBJ1-2, with 9 bases aligning to TRBD1. Germline trimming cut 6 bases from V and 7 bases from J; bases unmatched to any gene: 9. Germline CDR1 SQVTM, CDR2 ANQGSEA. CDR3 length: 13 amino acids.

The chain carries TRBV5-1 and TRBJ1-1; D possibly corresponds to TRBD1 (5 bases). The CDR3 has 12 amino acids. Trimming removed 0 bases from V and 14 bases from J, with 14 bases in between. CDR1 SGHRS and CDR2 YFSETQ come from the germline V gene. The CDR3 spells CASSLDRGSHFF. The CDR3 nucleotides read TGCGCCAGCAGCTTGGATCGGGGGAGTCACTTCTTT.

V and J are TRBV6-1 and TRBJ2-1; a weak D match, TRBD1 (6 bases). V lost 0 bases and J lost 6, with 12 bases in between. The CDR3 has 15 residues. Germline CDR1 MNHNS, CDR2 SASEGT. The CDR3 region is CASSEALGTPNEQFF. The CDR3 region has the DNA TGTGCCAGCAGTGAAGCGCTCGGGACACCCAATGAGCAGTTCTTC.